Presented here are 7 T cell receptor beta chains from one specimen sequenced in a study of response to subunit inactivated influenza vaccine (dated by TCRdb to the late 2010s). The method was RT-PCR. The reads were generated on an Illumina HiSeq 2500. TCRdb handled the public reads itself, with Q25 trimming in fastp and clone calling in MiXCR, and kept productive beta chains. CDR3 protein duplicates are merged, each entry listing the most common genes and DNA. The sample includes hundreds of thousands of distinct CDR3 sequences, with 18% observed a single time. Clones ranked in the top ten supply under 13% of the sample. Sample: PBMCs from blood, taken roughly 5 days after vaccination. Source of these receptors: a man between 50 and 59 years old who received an inactivated influenza vaccine. Donor details come from another sample of the same person, matched by shared clones.

The rearrangement uses TRBV27 and TRBJ2-2; D tentatively fits TRBD1 or TRBD2 (5 bases each). CDR1 and CDR2 from the germline V gene are MNHEY and SMNVEV (reference sequence). The V end lost 3 bases, the J end lost 1 base, and 12 bases lay between the germline ends. The CDR3 has 16 residues. CDR3 residues: CASSFPKGRNTGELFF. DNA for the CDR3: TGTGCCAGCAGTTTTCCGAAGGGGAGGAACACCGGGGAGCTGTTTTTT.

V gene TRBV24-1 combines with J gene TRBJ2-2; 12 bases match TRBD2. Losses at the gene ends were 7 bases for V and 4 bases for J; bases not matched to a gene: 9. Germline-derived CDR1 and CDR2 are KGHDR and SFDVKD. This CDR3 comprises 17 residues. CDR3 in DNA: TGTGCCACCAGCAAGACTAGCGGGAGAGGTCGCACCGGGGAGCTGTTTTTT. It translates to CATSKTSGRGRTGELFF.

This clonotype was detected a few times. J is TRBJ1-4 and V is TRBV2; the D is unclear. Looked up from germline, CDR1 is SNHLY and CDR2 is FYNNEI. V lost 0 bases and J 7 bases, leaving 12 bases between the germline ends. CDR3 length: 15 amino acids. CDR3 DNA sequence: TGTGCCAGCAGTGAAGCGGGAGGGCAGATTGAAAAACTGTTTTTT. Its protein is CASSEAGGQIEKLFF.

This clonotype was detected a few times. The rearrangement uses TRBV15 and TRBJ2-1; D ambiguous. Germline CDR1 LNHNV, CDR2 YYDKDF (reference sequence). V lost 1 base, J lost 6 bases, and 7 bases lay in between. The CDR3 has 13 amino acids. The CDR3 DNA is TGTGCCACCAGCAGAGCCGCTAGCAATGAGCAGTTCTTC. This gives the protein CATSRAASNEQFF.

The rearrangement links TRBV12-3 or TRBV12-4 to TRBJ1-5; weak D call: TRBD1 (5 bases). The CDR3 extends over 14 amino acids. V lost 7 bases, J lost 4 bases, and 14 bases lay in between. The CDR3 DNA follows: TGTGCCAGCACCCGGGACGGCTCAAATCAGCCCCAGCATTTT. Translating gives CASTRDGSNQPQHF.

The chain recombines TRBV2 with TRBJ2-3; 7 nucleotides align to TRBD1. From germline, CDR1 is SNHLY and CDR2 FYNNEI. J lost 2 bases, V lost 5 bases, and 4 bases had no gene match. The length of the CDR3 is 14 residues. The CDR3, as DNA: TGTGCCAGCAGTCCACAGGGGCTCACAGATACGCAGTATTTT. Its translation: CASSPQGLTDTQYF.

This clonotype was counted between two and nine times. V and J are TRBV6-5 and TRBJ2-2; D might be TRBD2 (5 bases). The CDR3 is 13 amino acids. V was trimmed by 7 bases and J by 13 bases, leaving 19 bases between them. CDR1 and CDR2 from the germline V gene are MNHEY and SVGAGI. CDR3 sequence (DNA): TGTGCCAGCAAGTTACTGAGAGGGAATATGCTGTTTTTT. As protein: CASKLLRGNMLFF.